Listed here is a single TCR beta chain. Its matching antigen is unknown. Only in-frame clones appear in the TCRdb table, and some are missing; sequencing was by immunoSEQ multiplex PCR. The data show roughly 2,000,000 clones, with around 96% seen just once and around 1.2% held by the top ten. This specimen comes from a study of shared clonotypes between healthy human individuals. Study-level findings and limits: Enrolling few donors narrowed the genetic and exposure-history diversity that was represented.

CDR1 is SGHTA, CDR2 FQGTGA, per germline. The CDR3 is 15 amino acids. V lost 2 bases and J lost 11, with 21 bases in between. Terminally differentiated effector memory CD45RA+ cells were excluded from the naive CD8 cells, which were CD45RO-negative and positively selected for CCR7. The TCR sequence derives from a man between 18 and 35 years old in good health. The source material was naive CD8+ T cells sorted from blood. This chain connects TRBV7-3 to TRBJ2-5; TRBD1 is a possible D gene (6 bases). In DNA form, the CDR3 reads TGTGCCAGCAGCTTAGTTGGGGGCGAGTTTGGATTGCAGTACTTC. This encodes CASSLVGGEFGLQYF.